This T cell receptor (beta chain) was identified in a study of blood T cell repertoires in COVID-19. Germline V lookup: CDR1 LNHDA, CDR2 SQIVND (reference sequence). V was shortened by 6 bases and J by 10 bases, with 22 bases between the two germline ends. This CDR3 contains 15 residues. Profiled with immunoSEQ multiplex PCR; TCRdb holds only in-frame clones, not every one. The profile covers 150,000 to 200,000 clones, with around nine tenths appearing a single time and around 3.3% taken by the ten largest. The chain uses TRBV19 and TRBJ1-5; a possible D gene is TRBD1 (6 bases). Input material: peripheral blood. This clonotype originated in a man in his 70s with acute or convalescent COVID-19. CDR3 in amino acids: CASRLGGGLGSPQHF. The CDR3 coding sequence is TGTGCCAGTAGATTAGGGGGAGGGTTGGGGTCCCCCCAGCATTTT.